The 16 T cell receptor beta chains below come from one sample, sequenced in a study of T cell responses to AZD1222 COVID-19 vaccine. Sequencing was performed with immunoSEQ multiplex PCR; in TCRdb, only in-frame clones are kept and a portion is missing. In the table there are more than 100,000 clones, about 92% of which are singletons. This material consisted of peripheral blood, taken on day 0 of AZD1222 vaccination. The receptors derive from an adult in good health.

The chain couples TRBV3-1 (or the pseudogene TRBV3-2) to TRBJ2-7; D may be TRBD2 (5 bases). V was shortened by 4 bases and J by 6 bases, with 19 bases between the two germline ends. Germline V lookup: CDR1 LGHDT, CDR2 YNNKEL (reference sequence). This CDR3 region has 15 residues. CDR3 residues: CASSLGLGDSIEQYF. The DNA for the CDR3 is TGTGCCAGCAGCCTCGGCCTGGGAGACTCTATCGAGCAGTACTTC.

This chain's CDR3 is CASSSPGQGYNEQFF. The CDR3 DNA reads TGTGCCAGCAGCTCCCCGGGACAGGGTTACAATGAGCAGTTCTTC. V usage is TRBV11-2 and J usage is TRBJ2-1; TRBD1 matches at 9 bases. The CDR3 is made up of 15 amino acids. Trimming took 4 bases from V and 4 from J; bases not matched to a gene: 5. Germline CDR1 is SGHAT and CDR2 is FQNNGV.

V is TRBV27 and J is TRBJ2-7; D remains ambiguous. The CDR3 extends over 14 amino acids. Trimming took off 0 bases at V and 3 bases at J, with 9 bases between the two ends. The germline CDR1 and CDR2 sequences are MNHEY and SMNVEV (reference sequence). Here the CDR3 DNA reads TGTGCCAGCAGTTTATCTTTAGGAGTCTACGAGCAGTACTTC. It translates to CASSLSLGVYEQYF.

The chain uses TRBV6-2 or TRBV6-3 and TRBJ1-2, with D possibly TRBD1 on 5 matching bases. CDR1 is MNHEY and CDR2 is SVGEGT in the germline V gene. Trimming left V 3 bases short and J 4 bases short, with 18 bases between. The CDR3 contains 16 residues. This CDR3 is CASSYMSTARTYGYTF. Written as DNA, the CDR3 is TGTGCCAGCAGTTATATGTCGACAGCAAGAACCTATGGCTACACCTTC.

The chain carries TRBV11-3 and TRBJ1-2, with no clear D. Germline-derived CDR1 and CDR2 are SGHNT and YENEEA. With 6 bases removed from V and 0 bases from J, the gap between germline ends came to 14 bases. The CDR3 contains 15 residues. DNA of the CDR3: TGTGCCAGCAGACTCTACGAGGATACTAACTATGGCTACACCTTC. Amino acid sequence: CASRLYEDTNYGYTF.

Only one count was recorded for this clone. V gene TRBV6-5 combines with J gene TRBJ2-5, with 9 bases matching TRBD2. The CDR3 runs to 14 residues. Losses at the gene ends were 7 bases for V and 7 bases for J; bases not matched to a gene: 10. Germline CDR1 reads MNHEY; CDR2 reads SVGAGI. In DNA form, the CDR3 reads TGTGCCAGCACCCAACTAGCGGGCGGGGGGACCCAGTACTTC. Encoded protein: CASTQLAGGGTQYF.

The V gene is TRBV13, the J gene TRBJ1-3; D remains unclear. From germline, CDR1 is PRHDT and CDR2 FYEKMQ (reference sequence). V lost 5 bases and J lost 7, with 12 bases in between. The CDR3 runs to 13 residues. The CDR3 spells CASSPPIGNTIYF. In nucleotides, the CDR3 is TGTGCCAGCAGCCCGCCTATAGGTAACACCATATATTTT.

The CDR3 is CASSAGLAGGQDEQFF. The CDR3 nucleotides read TGCGCCAGCAGTGCGGGACTAGCGGGGGGCCAGGATGAGCAGTTCTTC. The chain couples TRBV10-1 to TRBJ2-1; TRBD2 aligns across 15 bases. This CDR3 spans 16 amino acids. The germline V gene encodes CDR1 WNHNN and CDR2 SYGVQD (reference sequence). Trimming removed 4 bases from V and 8 bases from J; junction bases left unmatched: 6.

This chain connects TRBV20-1 to TRBJ1-2; TRBD1 agrees at 12 bases. V lost 3 bases to trimming and J lost 3 bases; unmatched junction nucleotides: 8. From germline, CDR1 is DFQATT and CDR2 SNEGSKA (reference sequence). The CDR3 runs 16 residues. CDR3 loop: CSASSGTGGTDYGYTF. CDR3 sequence (DNA): TGCAGTGCTAGTTCAGGGACAGGGGGCACGGACTATGGCTACACCTTC.

This clone has just one count. The V and J genes are TRBV18 and TRBJ1-6, with TRBD1 identical over 8 bases. The germline V gene encodes CDR1 KGHSH and CDR2 LQKENI. The length of the CDR3 is 17 residues. V shed 2 bases, J shed 10 bases, and the junction held 13 bases outside the gene matches. The DNA of the CDR3 is TGTGCCAGCTCACCATCGACAGGGGCCGGAGGTGGATCACCCCTCCACTTT. This translates into CASSPSTGAGGGSPLHF. Supplemented by reference TRBV18 and TRBJ1-6, the full variable domain reads NAGVMQNPRHLVRRRGQEARLRCSPMKGHSHVYWYRQLPEEGLKFMVYLQKENIIDESGMPKERFSAEFPKEGPSILRIQQVVRGDSAAYFCASSPSTGAGGGSPLHFGNGTRLTVT.

This chain joins TRBV11-2 and TRBJ2-7, with 11 nucleotides matching TRBD1. The CDR3 contains 17 residues. After removal of 4 bases from V and 3 bases from J, the junction contained 11 bases not matched to a gene. Germline V gene sequence: CDR1 SGHAT, CDR2 FQNNGV. The CDR3 nucleotides are TGTGCCAGCAGCTCCCGGCCACCTGGGACAGGGGGCTACGAGCAGTACTTC. Translation: CASSSRPPGTGGYEQYF.

V is TRBV28 and J is TRBJ2-2; TRBD1 matches 7 bases. This CDR3 is 13 amino acids long. Germline-derived CDR1 and CDR2 are MDHEN and SYDVKM. Trimming took 6 bases from V and 5 from J; bases not matched to a gene: 3. The CDR3 nucleotides are TGTGCCAGCAGAGGGGGCAGAACCGGGGAGCTGTTTTTT. The encoded protein is CASRGGRTGELFF.

V is TRBV13 and J is TRBJ1-1; no firm D call. The V and J ends lost 5 bases and 3 bases respectively, with 16 bases between them. This CDR3 has 15 amino acids. Germline CDR1 and CDR2: PRHDT and FYEKMQ (reference sequence). CDR3 protein: CASSPSSAEYTEAFF. CDR3 DNA sequence: TGTGCCAGCAGCCCATCCTCGGCTGAATACACTGAAGCTTTCTTT. The full variable domain, in which reference TRBV13 and TRBJ1-1 provide the parts outside the CDR3, is AAGVIQSPRHLIKEKRETATLKCYPIPRHDTVYWYQQGPGQDPQFLISFYEKMQSDKGSIPDRFSAQQFSDYHSELNMSSLELGDSALYFCASSPSSAEYTEAFFGQGTRLTVV.

V gene TRBV5-5 combines with J gene TRBJ1-5; D is ambiguous. Between the trimmed V and J ends, which lost 0 bases and 7 bases, there was a span of 11 bases. The CDR3 is 14 amino acids. Germline V CDR1 and CDR2: SGHKS, YYEKEE (reference sequence). CDR3 sequence reads: CASSLDVGFQPQHF. The DNA for the CDR3 is TGTGCCAGCAGCTTGGATGTAGGGTTCCAGCCCCAGCATTTT.

This sequence joins TRBV5-8 and TRBJ2-7; tentatively, D is TRBD1 (6 bases). Trimming stripped 2 bases from V and 2 bases from J, with 11 bases between. In germline, CDR1 is SGHTS, CDR2 YDEGEE. The CDR3 totals 14 residues. CDR3 in DNA: TGTGCCAGCAGCTTCAGGGGTCCCACCTACGAGCAGTACTTC. The encoded protein is CASSFRGPTYEQYF.

This chain uses TRBV3-1 (or the pseudogene TRBV3-2) with TRBJ2-2, with a tentative D call TRBD2 (6 bases). This CDR3 is built from 14 residues. Germline loops: CDR1 LGHDT, CDR2 YNNKEL (reference sequence). The V gene lost 1 base and the J gene lost 6 bases, with 9 bases spanning the gap. CDR3 protein: CASSQVIAAGELFF. The CDR3 DNA reads as TGTGCCAGCAGCCAAGTAATAGCGGCCGGGGAGCTGTTTTTT.